These 3 T cell receptor beta chains were sequenced from one sample in a study of T-cell memory formation after mild COVID-19. A single record per CDR3 protein comes from TCRdb applying MiXCR to the 5' RACE reads. The sample lists more than 250,000 distinct CDR3 sequences, roughly 17% seen once, with roughly 20% in the top ten. Sequencing input: PBMCs or a T cell subset sorted from them (not recorded which). These receptors came from a man between 18 and 29 years old who had mild COVID-19 (a few samples of this study predate the infection). Cell type and time point are not known.

In its sample, this clonotype was seen a few times. The V and J genes are TRBV5-1 and TRBJ2-2, with a tentative D call TRBD2 (5 bases). This CDR3 is built from 17 residues. The germline gives CDR1 SGHRS, CDR2 YFSETQ. V was trimmed by 0 bases and J by 1 base, leaving 13 bases between them. CDR3 region: CASSLAEGQENTGELFF. In DNA form, the CDR3 reads TGCGCCAGCAGCTTGGCTGAGGGTCAGGAGAACACCGGGGAGCTGTTTTTT.

This clonotype was seen only a few times. The germline gene is not matched at one end of the junction; a read error may be the cause. The chain joins TRBV20-1 to TRBJ2-7; 9 bases map to TRBD2. Germline lookup yields CDR1 DFQATT and CDR2 SNEGSKA (reference sequence). The CDR3 has 11 amino acids. CDR3 in DNA: TGTGCGGGAGCGGGGGGCGGAGAGCAGTACTTC. As protein: CAGAGGGEQYF.

This clonotype was seen ten or more times. The gene calls are TRBV7-2 and TRBJ2-3; no clear D gene. The V end lost 7 bases, the J end lost 1 base, and 12 bases lay between the germline ends. The CDR3 is made up of 14 amino acids. Germline-derived CDR1 and CDR2 are SGHTA and FQGNSA. The CDR3 protein is CASKWHEGTDTQYF. The CDR3 nucleotides read TGTGCCAGCAAATGGCATGAGGGCACAGATACGCAGTATTTT.